One and the same sample provided the 30 T cell receptor beta chains below, sequenced in a study of PD-1 blockade in classical Hodgkin lymphoma. The time point here: cycle 4 day 1 (C4D1), after five to seven weeks of nivolumab. Each patient experienced a relapse that followed autologous stem cell transplantation, and brentuximab vedotin exposure varied. Sequencing was performed with immunoSEQ multiplex PCR; in TCRdb, only in-frame clones are kept and a portion is missing. The table includes 100,000 or so clones, roughly 91% detected once. The sample consisted of peripheral blood mononuclear cells (PBMCs), taken before the fourth cycle of nivolumab. The receptor source for this set is a human donor with classical Hodgkin lymphoma.

This clone appeared once. The chain carries TRBV9 and TRBJ2-7; 8 nucleotides line up with TRBD1. Trimming removed 4 bases from V and 2 bases from J; junction bases left unmatched: 2. The CDR3 runs to 13 residues. Germline V lookup: CDR1 SGDLS, CDR2 YYNGEE. The DNA of the CDR3 is TGTGCCAGCAGCCGGACAGGGACCTACGAGCAGTACTTC. Translating it yields CASSRTGTYEQYF.

This sequence joins TRBV6-1 and TRBJ2-7; 8 bases are a match to TRBD2. This CDR3 comprises 15 residues. The V and J ends lost 3 bases and 1 base, in that order; junction bases with no gene match: 5. From germline, CDR1 is MNHNS and CDR2 SASEGT. CDR3 coding DNA: TGTGCCAGCAGTGATAGAGCTAGCGGGTCCTACGAGCAGTACTTC. Translating it yields CASSDRASGSYEQYF.

The rearrangement links TRBV2 to TRBJ2-5; D is perhaps TRBD1 or TRBD2 (5 bases each). The J call may be mistaken, given a closer DNA end match to TRBJ2-7. The germline V gene has CDR1 SNHLY and CDR2 FYNNEI. This CDR3 comprises 14 residues. The CDR3 here is CASHPGGGSREQYF. In nucleotides, the CDR3 is TGTGCCAGCCACCCCGGTGGGGGAAGCCGCGAGCAGTACTTC.

The genes are TRBV19 and TRBJ2-3, with D possibly TRBD2 on 6 matching bases. Per germline, CDR1 LNHDA and CDR2 SQIVND (reference sequence). The CDR3 sequence is 14 residues long. The V end lost 3 bases, the J end lost 2 bases, and 9 bases lay between the germline ends. The CDR3 DNA reads TGTGCCAGTAGTATCCGGGACTTCACAGATACGCAGTATTTT. Encoded protein: CASSIRDFTDTQYF. The variable domain in full, with the rest retrieved from reference TRBV19 and TRBJ2-3, is DGGITQSPKYLFRKEGQNVTLSCEQNLNHDAMYWYRQDPGQGLRLIYYSQIVNDFQKGDIAEGYSVSREKKESFPLTVTSAQKNPTAFYLCASSIRDFTDTQYFGPGTRLTVL.

V and J are TRBV6-5 and TRBJ1-2; unclear D gene. CDR1 is MNHEY, CDR2 SVGAGI, per germline. Deletions cut 2 bases from V and 8 bases from J, with 15 bases between. The CDR3 spans 14 residues. This CDR3 reads CASSYAKLEPGYTF. The CDR3 nucleotides are TGTGCCAGCAGTTACGCCAAGTTAGAGCCCGGCTACACCTTC.

The chain has TRBV7-9 and TRBJ2-5; the match to TRBD2 covers 10 bases. Germline trimming cut 0 bases from V and 4 bases from J; bases unmatched to any gene: 8. CDR3 size: 17 residues. Germline-derived CDR1 and CDR2 are SEHNR and FQNEAQ (reference sequence). CDR3 sequence: CASSLAVGLAGAETQYF. CDR3 nucleotides: TGTGCCAGCAGCTTAGCGGTTGGGCTAGCGGGAGCAGAGACCCAGTACTTC.

The chain uses TRBV19 and TRBJ2-5; 9 bases are shared with TRBD2. V trimming: 8 bases; J trimming: 5 bases; junction bases outside the gene matches: 12. This CDR3 has 15 residues. CDR1 is LNHDA and CDR2 is SQIVND in the germline V gene (reference sequence). CDR3 loop: CASGAGGPTGETQYF. For the CDR3, the DNA is TGTGCCAGTGGGGCGGGAGGGCCCACTGGTGAGACCCAGTACTTC.

As DNA, the CDR3 is TGTGCCAGCAGCCTAGGGACAGGGAGTCTCACAGATACGCAGTATTTT. Its translation: CASSLGTGSLTDTQYF. V gene TRBV7-2 combines with J gene TRBJ2-3; TRBD1 aligns across 9 bases. Germline CDR1 reads SGHTA; CDR2 reads FQGNSA. The CDR3 runs to 16 residues. V was pared by 5 bases and J by 2 bases, with 8 bases of the junction left unmatched.

This sequence joins TRBV19 and TRBJ2-2; a possible D gene is TRBD1 (6 bases). This CDR3 spans 13 amino acids. V gave up 7 bases and J gave up 5 bases, with 11 bases separating them. The V gene's germline CDR1 is LNHDA and CDR2 SQIVND (reference sequence). The CDR3 DNA follows: TGTGCCAGTAACCAGGGGCTAACCGGGGAGCTGTTTTTT. This codes for CASNQGLTGELFF.

This clone was picked up one time. The gene calls are TRBV5-1 and TRBJ2-7, with 7 bases aligning to TRBD1. This CDR3 contains 15 residues. The junction had 13 bases not matched to a gene; V was cut back by 4 bases and J by 6 bases. CDR1 is SGHRS and CDR2 is YFSETQ in the germline V gene. The CDR3 here is CASSPVPGQSAEQYF. CDR3 nucleotides: TGCGCCAGCAGCCCCGTCCCGGGACAGTCGGCCGAGCAGTACTTC.

This rearrangement joins TRBV28 to TRBJ2-1, with D hard to call. The CDR3 runs to 11 residues. The germline V and J ends were trimmed by 4 bases and 7 bases, with 5 bases remaining between them. CDR1 and CDR2 (germline): MDHEN, SYDVKM. As DNA, the CDR3 is TGTGCCAGCAGTTACCCGAATGAGCAGTTCTTC. This translates into CASSYPNEQFF.

This chain uses TRBV6-5 with TRBJ2-1; 8 bases match TRBD2. This CDR3 has 14 amino acids. Germline V gene sequence: CDR1 MNHEY, CDR2 SVGAGI. Trimming at V came to 5 bases and at J to 0 bases, leaving 0 bases not matched to a gene. The CDR3 sequence is CASSSGSSYNEQFF. The CDR3 nucleotides read TGTGCCAGCAGTAGCGGGAGCTCCTACAATGAGCAGTTCTTC.

J is TRBJ1-3 and V is TRBV11-2; unclear D gene. The germline V and J ends were trimmed by 6 bases and 2 bases, with 14 bases remaining between them. The CDR3 runs to 15 residues. Germline lookup yields CDR1 SGHAT and CDR2 FQNNGV. The CDR3 DNA reads as TGTGCCAGCAGGCGTAGCGGGTTGCCTGGAAACACCATATATTTT. It translates to CASRRSGLPGNTIYF.

The CDR3 here is CASFPRWAESNTGELFF. CDR3 nucleotides: TGCGCCAGCTTTCCGCGGTGGGCAGAATCGAACACCGGGGAGCTGTTTTTT. This chain joins TRBV5-1 and TRBJ2-2; D is undetermined. V lost 7 bases and J 0 bases, leaving 19 bases between the germline ends. Germline values: CDR1 SGHRS, CDR2 YFSETQ. This CDR3 region has 17 residues.

V is TRBV11-1 and J is TRBJ2-7; 9 positions agree with TRBD1. Germline-derived CDR1 and CDR2 are SGHAT and FQDESV (reference sequence). J was trimmed by 13 bases and V by 4 bases; bases with no gene match: 5. The CDR3 spans 11 residues. The CDR3 sequence: CASSSRDRVYF. CDR3 nucleotides: TGTGCCAGCAGCTCCCGGGACAGGGTTTACTTC.

This rearrangement joins TRBV7-9 to TRBJ1-2, with 7 bases aligning to TRBD1. Per the germline V gene, CDR1 is SEHNR and CDR2 is FQNEAQ (reference sequence). This CDR3 region has 14 residues. V gave up 4 bases and J gave up 4 bases; unmatched junction bases: 6. CDR3 sequence reads: CASSSGGPIYGYTF. For the CDR3, the DNA is TGTGCCAGCAGCTCAGGGGGACCGATCTATGGCTACACCTTC.

Here the CDR3 DNA reads TGTGCCAGCAGCTTAGATCGGGGCAGGGTCCAAGAGACCCAGTACTTC. It yields the protein CASSLDRGRVQETQYF. This chain uses TRBV11-2 with TRBJ2-5; D is perhaps TRBD1 or TRBD2 (5 bases each). Germline values: CDR1 SGHAT, CDR2 FQNNGV. This CDR3 is 16 amino acids long. V lost 0 bases, J lost 1 base, and 12 bases lay in between. Full variable domain (rest looked up from reference TRBV11-2 and TRBJ2-5): EAGVAQSPRYKIIEKRQSVAFWCNPISGHATLYWYQQILGQGPKLLIQFQNNGVVDDSQLPKDRFSAERLKGVDSTLKIQPAKLEDSAVYLCASSLDRGRVQETQYFGPGTRLLVL.

This rearrangement joins TRBV7-9 to TRBJ2-1; 12 bases align to TRBD2. The ends lost 10 bases at V and 5 bases at J; junction bases unmatched: 21. This CDR3 has 19 amino acids. Germline V CDR1 and CDR2: SEHNR, FQNEAQ (reference sequence). CDR3 coding DNA: TGTGCCACCGGGCGGAGGGACAGCCAAACTAGCGGGAGGAACAATGAGCAGTTCTTC. The encoded protein is CATGRRDSQTSGRNNEQFF.

The chain joins TRBV7-9 to TRBJ2-6, with D possibly TRBD2 on 6 matching bases. Trimming pared 2 bases from V and 2 bases from J, leaving 10 bases between. The germline CDR1 and CDR2 sequences are SEHNR and FQNEAQ (reference sequence). CDR3 size: 16 residues. Here the CDR3 DNA reads TGTGCCAGCAGCTTAATCGGGGGTCCTGGGGCCAACGTCCTGACTTTC. Encoded protein: CASSLIGGPGANVLTF. Looking up the rest from reference TRBV7-9 and TRBJ2-6 gives the full variable domain: DTGVSQNPRHKITKRGQNVTFRCDPISEHNRLYWYRQTLGQGPEFLTYFQNEAQLEKSRLLSDRFSAERPKGSFSTLEIQRTEQGDSAMYLCASSLIGGPGANVLTFGAGSRLTVL.

The chain has TRBV6-5 and TRBJ1-1; perhaps TRBD1 as D (6 bases). Looked up from germline, CDR1 is MNHEY and CDR2 is SVGAGI. This CDR3 is 14 amino acids long. Trimming removed 6 bases at V and 0 bases at J, with 11 bases between. The DNA for the CDR3 is TGTGCCAGCAGCAGGCAGGGGCTGAACACTGAAGCTTTCTTT. It encodes CASSRQGLNTEAFF.

This sequence joins TRBV7-9 and TRBJ2-5; TRBD1 aligns across 10 bases. Gene TRBJ2-7 matches the end of the DNA better, so the J call may be wrong. This CDR3 has 15 residues. Germline CDR1 reads SEHNR; CDR2 reads FQNEAQ (reference sequence). CDR3 amino acids: CASSPARDRGSEQYF. DNA for the CDR3: TGTGCCAGCAGCCCCGCCCGGGACAGGGGCAGCGAGCAGTACTTC.

The chain is built from TRBV10-1 and TRBJ2-3, with TRBD1 matching 11 bases. The CDR3 sequence is 13 residues long. Germline CDR1 and CDR2: WNHNN and SYGVQD (reference sequence). The trim removed 1 base at V and 12 bases at J, leaving 3 bases unmatched. The CDR3 DNA sequence: TGCGCCAGCAGTGAGTGGACAGGGGGCCCCCAGTATTTT. Its protein is CASSEWTGGPQYF.

The chain is built from TRBV28 and TRBJ2-7, with D possibly TRBD2 on 6 matching bases. Trimming pared 6 bases from V and 6 bases from J, leaving 27 bases between. CDR1 is MDHEN and CDR2 is SYDVKM in the germline V gene. The length of the CDR3 is 17 residues. CDR3 sequence: CASSAPGAWVREGEQYF. CDR3 coding DNA: TGTGCCAGCAGCGCACCGGGCGCCTGGGTGCGGGAAGGCGAGCAGTACTTC.

The genes are TRBV29-1 and TRBJ2-1, with 13 nucleotides matching TRBD2. CDR1 is SQVTM and CDR2 is ANQGSEA in the germline V gene. J lost 13 bases, V lost 5 bases, and 17 bases had no gene match. This CDR3 spans 16 amino acids. DNA for the CDR3: TGCAGCGTTTACGAAACCCGACAGACTAGCGGGGGGCTTCAGTTCTTC. Its protein is CSVYETRQTSGGLQFF.

The chain is built from TRBV5-1 and TRBJ2-2, with TRBD2 matching over 7 bases. V gave up 4 bases and J gave up 1 base; unmatched junction bases: 7. The CDR3 has 16 amino acids. The germline gives CDR1 SGHRS, CDR2 YFSETQ. This CDR3 reads CASSPKQRENTGELFF. The CDR3 region has the DNA TGCGCCAGCAGCCCGAAACAGCGGGAGAACACCGGGGAGCTGTTTTTT.

V and J are TRBV27 and TRBJ2-3; 7 bases map to TRBD2. The CDR3 length is 15 residues. CDR1 MNHEY and CDR2 SMNVEV come from the germline V gene (reference sequence). Germline trimming cut 3 bases from V and 0 bases from J; bases unmatched to any gene: 3. CDR3 nucleotide sequence: TGTGCCAGCAGTTTTTATAGCGGGAGCACAGATACGCAGTATTTT. This gives the protein CASSFYSGSTDTQYF.

The chain links TRBV20-1 to TRBJ2-7; D not resolved. Germline CDR1 and CDR2: DFQATT and SNEGSKA (reference sequence). The CDR3 is 11 amino acids. The germline V and J ends were trimmed by 7 bases and 3 bases, with 10 bases remaining between them. CDR3 residues: CSVGIYYEQYF. In DNA, the CDR3 is TGCAGTGTTGGGATATACTACGAGCAGTACTTC.

The rearrangement uses TRBV27 and TRBJ2-3; D not resolved. CDR1 and CDR2 from the germline V gene are MNHEY and SMNVEV (reference sequence). This CDR3 has 12 residues. Trimming left V 5 bases short and J 4 bases short, with 7 bases between. The CDR3 DNA is TGTGCCAGCAGTCGCCCCGCAGATACGCAGTATTTT. Residues: CASSRPADTQYF.

This clone came up once. This sequence joins TRBV15 and TRBJ1-6; D gene uncertain. There are 18 residues in the CDR3. CDR1 is LNHNV and CDR2 is YYDKDF in the germline V gene (reference sequence). Deletions cut 5 bases from V and 7 bases from J, with 24 bases between. The CDR3: CATSVGPRNYPTNSPLHF. The CDR3 DNA sequence: TGTGCCACCAGCGTTGGACCGAGGAATTATCCTACCAATTCACCCCTCCACTTT.

The CDR3 DNA follows: TGTGCCAGTAGCCCCAGACTGCCTCCCTACGAGCAGTACTTC. Its protein product is CASSPRLPPYEQYF. The J gene is TRBJ2-7, the V gene TRBV19; D call uncertain. The CDR3 length is 14 residues. Trimming pared 6 bases from V and 2 bases from J, leaving 14 bases between. Germline V gene data show CDR1 as LNHDA and CDR2 as SQIVND (reference sequence).